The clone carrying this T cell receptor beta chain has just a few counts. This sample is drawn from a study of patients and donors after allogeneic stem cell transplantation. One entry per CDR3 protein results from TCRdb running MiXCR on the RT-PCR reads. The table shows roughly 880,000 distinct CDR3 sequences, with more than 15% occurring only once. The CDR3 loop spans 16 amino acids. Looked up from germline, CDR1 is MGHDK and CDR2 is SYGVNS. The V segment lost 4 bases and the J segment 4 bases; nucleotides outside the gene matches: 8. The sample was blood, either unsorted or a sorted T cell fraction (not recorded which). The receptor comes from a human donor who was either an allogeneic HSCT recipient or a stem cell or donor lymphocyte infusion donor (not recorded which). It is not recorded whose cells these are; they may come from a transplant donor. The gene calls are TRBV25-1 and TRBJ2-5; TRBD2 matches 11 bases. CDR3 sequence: CASSGLLAGVGETQYF. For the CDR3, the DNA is TGTGCCAGCAGTGGGCTACTAGCGGGAGTTGGAGAGACCCAGTACTTC.